This passage covers 2 T cell receptor beta chains from one sample sequenced in a study of blood T cell repertoires in COVID-19. Libraries were prepared by immunoSEQ multiplex PCR; TCRdb keeps only in-frame clonotypes and omits some of them. Among approximately 170,000 clones listed, roughly 90% were seen once. The source material was peripheral blood. All receptors come from a man aged 18-30 years with COVID-19, enrolled during active disease.

The V call is TRBV27, the J call TRBJ2-7; D ambiguous. Germline V CDR1 and CDR2: MNHEY, SMNVEV (reference sequence). The V gene lost 4 bases and the J gene lost 4 bases, with 11 bases spanning the gap. The CDR3 totals 13 residues. The CDR3 reads CASSSATTYEQYF. For the CDR3, the DNA is TGTGCCAGCAGTTCAGCGACCACTTACGAGCAGTACTTC.

V and J are TRBV29-1 and TRBJ2-1, with a tentative D call TRBD2 (7 bases). The length of the CDR3 is 13 residues. Per the germline V gene, CDR1 is SQVTM and CDR2 is ANQGSEA. V dropped 7 bases and J dropped 3 bases, with 13 bases sitting between them. The CDR3 DNA sequence: TGCAGCGCTGGGGGGGGGCTCTACAATGAGCAGTTCTTC. Amino acid sequence: CSAGGGLYNEQFF.